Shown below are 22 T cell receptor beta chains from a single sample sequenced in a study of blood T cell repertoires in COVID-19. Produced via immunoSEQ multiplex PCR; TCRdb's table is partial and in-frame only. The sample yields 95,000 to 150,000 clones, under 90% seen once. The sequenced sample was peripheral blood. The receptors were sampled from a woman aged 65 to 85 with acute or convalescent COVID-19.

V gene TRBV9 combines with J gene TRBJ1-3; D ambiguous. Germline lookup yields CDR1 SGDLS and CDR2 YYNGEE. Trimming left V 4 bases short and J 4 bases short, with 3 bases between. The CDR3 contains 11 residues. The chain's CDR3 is CASSLGNTIYF. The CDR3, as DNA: TGTGCCAGCAGCCTAGGAAACACCATATATTTT.

CDR3 residues: CASSFLETGYNEQFF. As DNA, the CDR3 is TGTGCCAGTAGTTTCCTCGAGACTGGCTACAATGAGCAGTTCTTC. This sequence joins TRBV19 and TRBJ2-1; D gene unclear. In germline, CDR1 is LNHDA, CDR2 SQIVND (reference sequence). The CDR3 has 15 amino acids. V was shortened by 5 bases and J by 3 bases, with 14 bases between the two germline ends.

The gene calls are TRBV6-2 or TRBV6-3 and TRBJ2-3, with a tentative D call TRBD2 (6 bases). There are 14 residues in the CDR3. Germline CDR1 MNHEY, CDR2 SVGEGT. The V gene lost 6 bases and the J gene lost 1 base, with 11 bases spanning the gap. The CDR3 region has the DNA TGTGCCAGCAGCACCGGGACTCGCACAGATACGCAGTATTTT. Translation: CASSTGTRTDTQYF.

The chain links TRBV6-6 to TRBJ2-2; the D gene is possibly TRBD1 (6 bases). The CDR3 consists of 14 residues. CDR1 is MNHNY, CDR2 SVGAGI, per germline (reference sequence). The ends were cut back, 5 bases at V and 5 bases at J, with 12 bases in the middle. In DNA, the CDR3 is TGTGCCAGCAGTCCCGGGACAAAGACCGGGGAGCTGTTTTTT. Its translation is CASSPGTKTGELFF.

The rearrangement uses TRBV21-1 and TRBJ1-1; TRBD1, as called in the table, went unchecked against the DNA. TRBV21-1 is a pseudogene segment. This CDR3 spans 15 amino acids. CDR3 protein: CASSKAQKLNTEAFF. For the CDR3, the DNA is TGTGCCAGCAGCAAAGCACAGAAGTTGAACACTGAAGCTTTCTTT.

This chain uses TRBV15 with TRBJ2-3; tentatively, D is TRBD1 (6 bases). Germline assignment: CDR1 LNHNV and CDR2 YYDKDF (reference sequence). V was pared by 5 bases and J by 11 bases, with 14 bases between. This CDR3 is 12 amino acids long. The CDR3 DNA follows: TGTGCCACCAGCGAGGGGGTGAGTCTGCAGTATTTT. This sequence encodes CATSEGVSLQYF.

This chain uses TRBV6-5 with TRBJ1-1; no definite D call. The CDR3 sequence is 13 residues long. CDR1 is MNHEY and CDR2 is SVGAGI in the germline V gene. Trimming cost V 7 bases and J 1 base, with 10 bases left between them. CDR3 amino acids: CASIVPGNTEAFF. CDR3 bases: TGTGCCAGCATAGTCCCGGGGAACACTGAAGCTTTCTTT.

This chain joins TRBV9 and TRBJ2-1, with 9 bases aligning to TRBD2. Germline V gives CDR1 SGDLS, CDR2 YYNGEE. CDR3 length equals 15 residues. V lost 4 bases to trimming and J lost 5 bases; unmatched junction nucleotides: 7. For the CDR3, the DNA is TGTGCCAGCAGCCCCCGCGGGACTAGCAACAATGAGCAGTTCTTC. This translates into CASSPRGTSNNEQFF.

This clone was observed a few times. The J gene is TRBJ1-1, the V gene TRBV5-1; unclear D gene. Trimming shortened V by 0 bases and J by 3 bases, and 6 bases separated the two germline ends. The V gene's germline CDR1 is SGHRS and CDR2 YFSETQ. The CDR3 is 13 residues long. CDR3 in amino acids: CASSLASHTEAFF. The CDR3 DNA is TGCGCCAGCAGCTTGGCGTCCCACACTGAAGCTTTCTTT. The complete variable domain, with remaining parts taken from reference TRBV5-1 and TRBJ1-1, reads KAGVTQTPRYLIKTRGQQVTLSCSPISGHRSVSWYQQTPGQGLQFLFEYFSETQRNKGNFPGRFSGRQFSNSRSEMNVSTLELGDSALYLCASSLASHTEAFFGQGTRLTVV.

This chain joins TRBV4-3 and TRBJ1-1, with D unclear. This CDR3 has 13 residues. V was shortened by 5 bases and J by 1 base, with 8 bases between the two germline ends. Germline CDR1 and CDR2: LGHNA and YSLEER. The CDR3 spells CASSFTENTEAFF. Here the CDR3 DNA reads TGCGCCAGCAGCTTTACAGAGAACACTGAAGCTTTCTTT.

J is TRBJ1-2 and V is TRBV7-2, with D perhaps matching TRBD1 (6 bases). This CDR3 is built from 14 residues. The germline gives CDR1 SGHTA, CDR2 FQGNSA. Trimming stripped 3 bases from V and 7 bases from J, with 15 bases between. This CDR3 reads CASSFGGLVGGYTF. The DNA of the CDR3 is TGTGCCAGCAGCTTTGGGGGCCTCGTCGGTGGCTACACCTTC.

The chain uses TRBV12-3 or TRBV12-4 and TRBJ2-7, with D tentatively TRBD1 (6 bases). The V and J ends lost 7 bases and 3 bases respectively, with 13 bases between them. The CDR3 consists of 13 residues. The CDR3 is CASTDDRNYEQYF. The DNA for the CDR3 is TGTGCCAGCACCGATGACAGGAACTACGAGCAGTACTTC.

CDR3 sequence: CASSNRVNTEAFF. The DNA for the CDR3 is TGTGCCAGCAGTAACAGGGTTAACACTGAAGCTTTCTTT. The genes are TRBV6-2 or TRBV6-3 and TRBJ1-1; tentatively, D is TRBD1 (6 bases). This CDR3 contains 13 residues. Germline V gene lookup returns CDR1 MNHEY and CDR2 SVGEGT. V lost 5 bases, J lost 2 bases, and 9 bases lay in between.

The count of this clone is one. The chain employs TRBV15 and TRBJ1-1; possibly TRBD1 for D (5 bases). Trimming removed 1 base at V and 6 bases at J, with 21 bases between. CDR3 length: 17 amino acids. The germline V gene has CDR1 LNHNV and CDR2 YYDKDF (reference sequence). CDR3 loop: CATSRGRGINLRAEAFF. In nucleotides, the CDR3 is TGTGCCACCAGCAGAGGGCGGGGGATAAACCTGCGAGCTGAAGCTTTCTTT.

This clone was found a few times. CDR3 nucleotide sequence: TGCGCCAGCAGCCGTGCATCGACGGGATATGGCTACACCTTC. Encoded protein: CASSRASTGYGYTF. The chain employs TRBV4-3 and TRBJ1-2; D remains unclear. Germline V gene sequence: CDR1 LGHNA, CDR2 YSLEER. This CDR3 is 14 amino acids long. V was cut by 4 bases and J by 5 bases, with 14 bases left in between.

This CDR3 is CASRMGQGNEKLFF. DNA for the CDR3: TGTGCCAGCAGGATGGGACAGGGGAATGAAAAACTGTTTTTT. The V and J genes are TRBV6-5 and TRBJ1-4, with 10 bases that match TRBD1. In germline, CDR1 is MNHEY, CDR2 SVGAGI. This CDR3 contains 14 residues. J was trimmed by 5 bases and V by 6 bases; bases with no gene match: 3.

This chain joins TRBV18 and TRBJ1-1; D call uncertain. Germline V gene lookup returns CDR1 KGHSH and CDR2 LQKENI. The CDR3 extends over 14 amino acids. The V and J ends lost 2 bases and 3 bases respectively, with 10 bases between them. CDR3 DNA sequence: TGTGCCAGCTCACCATCTTATTATGACACTGAAGCTTTCTTT. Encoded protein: CASSPSYYDTEAFF.

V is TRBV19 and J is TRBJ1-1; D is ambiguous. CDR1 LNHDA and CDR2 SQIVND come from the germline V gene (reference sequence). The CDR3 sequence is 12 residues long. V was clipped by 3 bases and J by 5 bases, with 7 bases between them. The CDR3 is CASSMGGTEAFF. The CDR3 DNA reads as TGTGCCAGTAGTATGGGAGGGACTGAAGCTTTCTTT.

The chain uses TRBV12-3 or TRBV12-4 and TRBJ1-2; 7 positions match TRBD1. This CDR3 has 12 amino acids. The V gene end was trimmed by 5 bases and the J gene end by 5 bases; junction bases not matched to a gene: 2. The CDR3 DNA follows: TGTGCCAGCAGTCCACAGGGGTATGGCTACACCTTC. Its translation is CASSPQGYGYTF.

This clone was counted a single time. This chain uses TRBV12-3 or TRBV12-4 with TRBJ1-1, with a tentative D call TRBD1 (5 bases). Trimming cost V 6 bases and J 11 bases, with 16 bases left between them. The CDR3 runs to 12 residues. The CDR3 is CASRGGGFQAFF. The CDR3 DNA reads TGTGCCAGCAGGGGGGGAGGTTTCCAGGCTTTCTTT.

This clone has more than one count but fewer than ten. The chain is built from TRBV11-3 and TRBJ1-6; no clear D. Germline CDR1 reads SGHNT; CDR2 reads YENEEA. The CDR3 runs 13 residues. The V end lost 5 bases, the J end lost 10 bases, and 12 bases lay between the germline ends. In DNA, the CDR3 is TGTGCCAGCAGCACTTTTGAGGCATCACCCCTCCACTTT. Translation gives CASSTFEASPLHF. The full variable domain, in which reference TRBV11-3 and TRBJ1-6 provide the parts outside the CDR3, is EAGVVQSPRYKIIEKKQPVAFWCNPISGHNTLYWYLQNLGQGPELLIRYENEEAVDDSQLPKDRFSAERLKGVDSTLKIQPAELGDSAVYLCASSTFEASPLHFGNGTRLTVT.

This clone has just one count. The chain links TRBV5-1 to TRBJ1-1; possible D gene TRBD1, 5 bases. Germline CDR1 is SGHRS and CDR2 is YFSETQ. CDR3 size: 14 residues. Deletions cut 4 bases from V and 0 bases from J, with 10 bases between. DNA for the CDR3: TGCGCCAGCAGCGTGGGGCGGCTGAACACTGAAGCTTTCTTT. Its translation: CASSVGRLNTEAFF.